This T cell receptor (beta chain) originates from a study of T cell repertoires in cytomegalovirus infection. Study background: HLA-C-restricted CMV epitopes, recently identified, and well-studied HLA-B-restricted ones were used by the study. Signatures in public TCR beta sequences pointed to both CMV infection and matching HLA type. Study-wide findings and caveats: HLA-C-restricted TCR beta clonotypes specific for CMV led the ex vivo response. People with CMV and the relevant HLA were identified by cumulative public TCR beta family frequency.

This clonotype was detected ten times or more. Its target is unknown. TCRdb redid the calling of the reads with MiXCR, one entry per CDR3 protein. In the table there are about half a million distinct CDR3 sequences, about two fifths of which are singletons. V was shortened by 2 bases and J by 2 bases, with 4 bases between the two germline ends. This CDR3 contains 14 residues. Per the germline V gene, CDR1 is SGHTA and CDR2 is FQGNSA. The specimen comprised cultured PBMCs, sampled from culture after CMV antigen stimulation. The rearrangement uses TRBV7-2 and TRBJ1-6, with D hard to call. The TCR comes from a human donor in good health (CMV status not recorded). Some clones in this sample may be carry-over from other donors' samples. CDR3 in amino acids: CASSLQPYNSPLHF. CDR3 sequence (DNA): TGTGCCAGCAGCTTACAGCCCTATAATTCACCCCTCCACTTT. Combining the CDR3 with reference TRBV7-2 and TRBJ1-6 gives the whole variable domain GAGVSQSPSNKVTEKGKDVELRCDPISGHTALYWYRQSLGQGLEFLIYFQGNSAPDKSGLPSDRFSAERTGGSVSTLTIQRTQQEDSAVYLCASSLQPYNSPLHFGNGTRLTVT.